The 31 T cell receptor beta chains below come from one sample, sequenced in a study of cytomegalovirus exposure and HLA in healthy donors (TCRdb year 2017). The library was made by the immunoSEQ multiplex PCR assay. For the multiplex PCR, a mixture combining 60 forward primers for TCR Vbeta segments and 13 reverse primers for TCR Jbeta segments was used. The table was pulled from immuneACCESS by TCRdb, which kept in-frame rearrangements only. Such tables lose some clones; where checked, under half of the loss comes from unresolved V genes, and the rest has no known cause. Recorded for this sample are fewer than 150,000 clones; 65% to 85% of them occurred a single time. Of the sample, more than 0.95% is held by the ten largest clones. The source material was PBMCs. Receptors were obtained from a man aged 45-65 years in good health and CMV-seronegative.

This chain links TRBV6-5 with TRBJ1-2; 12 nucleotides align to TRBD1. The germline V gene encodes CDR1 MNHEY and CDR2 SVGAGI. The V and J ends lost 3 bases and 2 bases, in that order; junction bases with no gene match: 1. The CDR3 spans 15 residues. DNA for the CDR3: TGTGCCAGCAGTTATGGGACAGGGGGCAACTATGGCTACACCTTC. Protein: CASSYGTGGNYGYTF.

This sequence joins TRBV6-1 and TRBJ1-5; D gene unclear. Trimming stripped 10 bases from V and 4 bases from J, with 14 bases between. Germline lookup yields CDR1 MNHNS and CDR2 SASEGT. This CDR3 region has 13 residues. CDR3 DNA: TGTGCCATAGGAGGCCAGTCGAATCAGCCCCAGCATTTT. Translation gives CAIGGQSNQPQHF.

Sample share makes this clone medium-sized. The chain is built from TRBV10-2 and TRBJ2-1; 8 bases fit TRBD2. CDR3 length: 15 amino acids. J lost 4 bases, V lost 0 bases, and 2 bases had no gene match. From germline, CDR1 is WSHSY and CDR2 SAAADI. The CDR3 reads CASSESRLAYNEQFF. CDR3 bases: TGCGCCAGCAGTGAGTCTAGACTAGCGTACAATGAGCAGTTCTTC.

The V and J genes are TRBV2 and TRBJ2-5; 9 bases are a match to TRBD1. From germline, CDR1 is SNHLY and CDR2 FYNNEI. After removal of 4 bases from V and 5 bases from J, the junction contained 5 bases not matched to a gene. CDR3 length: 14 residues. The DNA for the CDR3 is TGTGCCAGCAGTGGGGACAGGGTGGAGGAGACCCAGTACTTC. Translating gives CASSGDRVEETQYF.

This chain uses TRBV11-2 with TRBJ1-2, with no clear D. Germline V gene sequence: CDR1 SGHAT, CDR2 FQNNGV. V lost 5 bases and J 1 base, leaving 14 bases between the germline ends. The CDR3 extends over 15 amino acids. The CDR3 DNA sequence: TGTGCCAGCAGCAGAGGGTCGGGGTTTAACTATGGCTACACCTTC. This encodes CASSRGSGFNYGYTF.

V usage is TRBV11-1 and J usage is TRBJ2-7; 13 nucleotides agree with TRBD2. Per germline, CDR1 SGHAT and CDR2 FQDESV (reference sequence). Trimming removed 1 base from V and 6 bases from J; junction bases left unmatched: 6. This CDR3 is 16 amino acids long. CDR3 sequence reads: CASSLGTSGSFSEQYF. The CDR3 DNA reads TGTGCCAGCAGCTTAGGGACTAGCGGGAGCTTTTCCGAGCAGTACTTC.

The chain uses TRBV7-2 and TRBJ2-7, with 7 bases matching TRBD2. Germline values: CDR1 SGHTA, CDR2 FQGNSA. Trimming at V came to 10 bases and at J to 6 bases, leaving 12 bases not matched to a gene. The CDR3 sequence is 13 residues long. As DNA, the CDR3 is TGTGCCACCTCCCTAGCGGTTGCTTTCGAGCAGTACTTC. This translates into CATSLAVAFEQYF. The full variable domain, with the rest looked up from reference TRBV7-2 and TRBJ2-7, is GAGVSQSPSNKVTEKGKDVELRCDPISGHTALYWYRQSLGQGLEFLIYFQGNSAPDKSGLPSDRFSAERTGGSVSTLTIQRTQQEDSAVYLCATSLAVAFEQYFGPGTRLTVT.

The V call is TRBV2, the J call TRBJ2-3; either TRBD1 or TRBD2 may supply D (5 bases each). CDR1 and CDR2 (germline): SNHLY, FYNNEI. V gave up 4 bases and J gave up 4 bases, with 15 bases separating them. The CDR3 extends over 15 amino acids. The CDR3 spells CASSVAPGQADTQYF. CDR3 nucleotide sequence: TGTGCCAGCAGTGTAGCGCCAGGACAAGCAGATACGCAGTATTTT.

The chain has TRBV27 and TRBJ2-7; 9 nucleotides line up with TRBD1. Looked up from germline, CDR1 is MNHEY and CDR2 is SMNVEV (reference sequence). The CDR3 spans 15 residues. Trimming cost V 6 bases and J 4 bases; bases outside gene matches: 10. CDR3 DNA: TGTGCCAGCAGGCCCTTGGGGACAGGGAATTACGAGCAGTACTTC. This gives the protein CASRPLGTGNYEQYF.

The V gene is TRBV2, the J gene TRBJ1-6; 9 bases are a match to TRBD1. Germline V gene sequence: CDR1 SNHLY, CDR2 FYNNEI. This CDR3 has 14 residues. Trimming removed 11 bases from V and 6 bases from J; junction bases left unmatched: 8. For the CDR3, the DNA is TGTGCCGGGGACAGGGACCCCGTTAATTCACCCCTCCACTTT. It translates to CAGDRDPVNSPLHF.

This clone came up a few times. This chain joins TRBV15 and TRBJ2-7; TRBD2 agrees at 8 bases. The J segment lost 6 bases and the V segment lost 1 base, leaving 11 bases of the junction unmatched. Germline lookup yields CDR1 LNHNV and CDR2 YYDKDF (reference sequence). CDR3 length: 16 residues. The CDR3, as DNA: TGTGCCACCAGCAGAGGGGGGGGCGGGAGGACGTCCGAGCAGTACTTC. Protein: CATSRGGGGRTSEQYF.

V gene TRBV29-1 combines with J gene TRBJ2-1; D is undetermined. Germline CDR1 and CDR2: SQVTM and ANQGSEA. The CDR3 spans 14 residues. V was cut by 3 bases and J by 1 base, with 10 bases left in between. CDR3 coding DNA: TGCAGCGTTGACCTGTTCGGGTCCTACAATGAGCAGTTCTTC. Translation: CSVDLFGSYNEQFF.

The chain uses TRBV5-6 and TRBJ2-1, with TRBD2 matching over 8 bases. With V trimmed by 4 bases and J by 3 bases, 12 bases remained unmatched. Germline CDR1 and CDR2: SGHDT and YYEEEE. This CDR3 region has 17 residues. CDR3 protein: CASSPAGGAGDYNEQFF. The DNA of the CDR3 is TGTGCCAGCAGCCCCGCGGGAGGTGCGGGAGACTACAATGAGCAGTTCTTC.

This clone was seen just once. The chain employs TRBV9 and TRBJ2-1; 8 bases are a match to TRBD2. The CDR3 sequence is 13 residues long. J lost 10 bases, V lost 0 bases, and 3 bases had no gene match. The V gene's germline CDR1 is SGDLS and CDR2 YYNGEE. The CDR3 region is CASSVVIAGEQFF. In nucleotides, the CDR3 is TGTGCCAGCAGCGTAGTGATAGCGGGAGAGCAGTTCTTC.

The CDR3 nucleotides read TGTGCCAGCAGCAAGGGGAGGGAGGAAGAGACCCAGTACTTC. Its protein is CASSKGREEETQYF. The chain has TRBV7-9 and TRBJ2-5; TRBD2 agrees at 7 bases. Germline CDR1 and CDR2: SEHNR and FQNEAQ (reference sequence). The V segment lost 5 bases and the J segment 3 bases; nucleotides outside the gene matches: 6. The CDR3 has 14 amino acids.

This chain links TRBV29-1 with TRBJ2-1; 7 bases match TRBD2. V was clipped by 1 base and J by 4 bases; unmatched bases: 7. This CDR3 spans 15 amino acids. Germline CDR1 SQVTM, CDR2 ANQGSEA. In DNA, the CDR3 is TGCAGCGTTGAAGGTTACGCTAGCGGATACAATGAGCAGTTCTTC. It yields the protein CSVEGYASGYNEQFF.

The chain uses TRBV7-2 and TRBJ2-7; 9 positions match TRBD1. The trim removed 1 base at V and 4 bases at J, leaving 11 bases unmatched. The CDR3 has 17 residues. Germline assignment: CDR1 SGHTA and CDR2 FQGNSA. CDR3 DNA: TGTGCCAGCAGCTTAGTGGTCAGGGGACAGGGTGGTTACGAGCAGTACTTC. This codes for CASSLVVRGQGGYEQYF.

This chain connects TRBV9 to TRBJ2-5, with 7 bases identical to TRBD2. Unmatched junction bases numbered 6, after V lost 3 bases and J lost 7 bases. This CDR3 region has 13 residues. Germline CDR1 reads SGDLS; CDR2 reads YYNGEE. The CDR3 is CASSANSGRTQYF. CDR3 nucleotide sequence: TGTGCCAGCAGCGCTAATAGCGGGCGGACCCAGTACTTC.

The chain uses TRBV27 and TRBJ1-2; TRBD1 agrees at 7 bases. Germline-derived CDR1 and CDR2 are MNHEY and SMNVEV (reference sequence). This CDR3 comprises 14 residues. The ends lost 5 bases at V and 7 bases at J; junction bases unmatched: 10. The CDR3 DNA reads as TGTGCCAGCAGTCTCAGGGGACAGTTCGGTGGCTACACCTTC. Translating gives CASSLRGQFGGYTF.

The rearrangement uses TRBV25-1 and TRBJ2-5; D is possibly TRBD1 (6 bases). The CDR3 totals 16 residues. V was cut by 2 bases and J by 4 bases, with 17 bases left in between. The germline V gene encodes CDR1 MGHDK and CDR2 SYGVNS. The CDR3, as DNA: TGTGCCAGCAGTGAAATGTGGGCGACAGGCGGAGAGACCCAGTACTTC. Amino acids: CASSEMWATGGETQYF.

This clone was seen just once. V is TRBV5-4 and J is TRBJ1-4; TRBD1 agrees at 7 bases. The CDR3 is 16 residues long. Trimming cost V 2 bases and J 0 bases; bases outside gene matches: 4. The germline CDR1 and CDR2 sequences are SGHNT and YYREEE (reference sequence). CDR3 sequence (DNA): TGTGCCAGCAGCTTAAACAGGGGAGCAACTAATGAAAAACTGTTTTTT. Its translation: CASSLNRGATNEKLFF.

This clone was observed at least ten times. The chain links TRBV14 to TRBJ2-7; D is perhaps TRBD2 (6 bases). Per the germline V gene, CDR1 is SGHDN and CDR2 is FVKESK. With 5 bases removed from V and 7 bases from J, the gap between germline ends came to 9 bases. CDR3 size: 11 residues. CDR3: CASSSGGEQYF. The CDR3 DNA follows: TGTGCCAGCAGCTCCGGGGGTGAGCAGTACTTC. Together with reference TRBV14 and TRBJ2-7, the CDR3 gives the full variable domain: EAGVTQFPSHSVIEKGQTVTLRCDPISGHDNLYWYRRVMGKEIKFLLHFVKESKQDESGMPNNRFLAERTGGTYSTLKVQPAELEDSGVYFCASSSGGEQYFGPGTRLTVT.

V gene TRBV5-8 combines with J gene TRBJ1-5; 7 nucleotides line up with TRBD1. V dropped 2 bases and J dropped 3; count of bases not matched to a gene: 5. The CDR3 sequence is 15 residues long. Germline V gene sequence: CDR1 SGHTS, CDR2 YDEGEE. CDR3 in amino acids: CASSLATGYNQPQHF. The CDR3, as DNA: TGTGCCAGCAGCTTAGCGACAGGGTACAATCAGCCCCAGCATTTT. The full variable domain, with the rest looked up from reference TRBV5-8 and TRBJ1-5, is EAGVTQSPTHLIKTRGQQATLRCSPISGHTSVYWYQQALGLGLQFLLWYDEGEERNRGNFPPRFSGRQFPNYSSELNVNALELEDSALYLCASSLATGYNQPQHFGDGTRLSIL.

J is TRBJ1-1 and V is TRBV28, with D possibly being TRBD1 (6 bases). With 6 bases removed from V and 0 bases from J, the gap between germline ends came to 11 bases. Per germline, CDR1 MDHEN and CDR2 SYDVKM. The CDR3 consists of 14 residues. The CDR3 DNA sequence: TGTGCCAGCAGCCCCCCAGGGGTGAACACTGAAGCTTTCTTT. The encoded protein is CASSPPGVNTEAFF.

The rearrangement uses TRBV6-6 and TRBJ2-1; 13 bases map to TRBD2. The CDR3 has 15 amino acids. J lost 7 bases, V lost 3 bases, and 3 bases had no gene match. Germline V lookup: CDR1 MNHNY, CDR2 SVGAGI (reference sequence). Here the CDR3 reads CASSYGLAGANEQFF. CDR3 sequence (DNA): TGTGCCAGCAGTTATGGACTAGCGGGAGCGAATGAGCAGTTCTTC.

As DNA, the CDR3 is TGTGCCAGCAGTCGAACTAGCGGGACCACCGGGGAGCTGTTTTTT. Protein: CASSRTSGTTGELFF. The gene calls are TRBV6-4 and TRBJ2-2; 10 positions agree with TRBD2. Germline V gene data show CDR1 as MRHNA and CDR2 as SNTAGT. CDR3 size: 15 residues. V shed 5 bases and J 4 bases; nucleotides not matched to a gene: 4.

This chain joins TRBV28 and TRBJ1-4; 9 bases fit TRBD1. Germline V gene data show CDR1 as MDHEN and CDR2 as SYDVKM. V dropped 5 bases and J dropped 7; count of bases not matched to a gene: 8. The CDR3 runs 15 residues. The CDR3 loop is CASSPIGTGTEKLFF. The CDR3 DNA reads TGTGCCAGCAGTCCTATTGGGACAGGGACTGAAAAACTGTTTTTT.

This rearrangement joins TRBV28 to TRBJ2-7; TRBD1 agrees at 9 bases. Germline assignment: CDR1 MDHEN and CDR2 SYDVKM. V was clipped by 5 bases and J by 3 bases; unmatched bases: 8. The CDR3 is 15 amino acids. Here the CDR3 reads CASSQGTGPHYEQYF. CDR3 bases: TGTGCCAGCAGTCAGGGGACAGGGCCCCACTACGAGCAGTACTTC.

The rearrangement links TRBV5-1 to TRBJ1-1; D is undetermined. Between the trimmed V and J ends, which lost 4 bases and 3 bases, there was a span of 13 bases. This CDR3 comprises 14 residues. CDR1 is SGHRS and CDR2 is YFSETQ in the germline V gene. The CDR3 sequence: CASSPDMAYTEAFF. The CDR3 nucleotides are TGCGCCAGCAGCCCCGACATGGCGTACACTGAAGCTTTCTTT.

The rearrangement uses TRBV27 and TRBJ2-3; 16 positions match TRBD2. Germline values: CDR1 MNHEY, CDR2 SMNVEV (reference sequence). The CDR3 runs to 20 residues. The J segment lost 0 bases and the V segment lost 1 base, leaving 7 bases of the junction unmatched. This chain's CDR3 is CASSLYTGTSGRASTDTQYF. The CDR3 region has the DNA TGTGCCAGCAGTTTATACACTGGGACTAGCGGGAGGGCTAGCACAGATACGCAGTATTTT.

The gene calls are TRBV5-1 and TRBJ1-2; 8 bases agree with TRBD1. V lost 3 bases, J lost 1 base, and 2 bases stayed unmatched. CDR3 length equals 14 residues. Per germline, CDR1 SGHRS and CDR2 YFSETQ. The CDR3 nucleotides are TGCGCCAGCAGCTCGGACAGGGTTAACTATGGCTACACCTTC. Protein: CASSSDRVNYGYTF.